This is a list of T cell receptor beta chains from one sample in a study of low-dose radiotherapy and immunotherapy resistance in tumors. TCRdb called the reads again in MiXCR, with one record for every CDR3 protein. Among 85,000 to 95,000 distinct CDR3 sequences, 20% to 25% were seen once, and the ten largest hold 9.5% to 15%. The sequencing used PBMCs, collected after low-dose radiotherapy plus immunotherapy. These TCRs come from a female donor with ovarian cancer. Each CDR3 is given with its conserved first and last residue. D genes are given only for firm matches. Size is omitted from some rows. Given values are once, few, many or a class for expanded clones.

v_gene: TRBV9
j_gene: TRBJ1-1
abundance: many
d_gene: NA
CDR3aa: CASSVADGMNTEAFF
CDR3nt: TGTGCCAGCAGCGTAGCGGATGGAATGAACACTGAAGCTTTCTTT

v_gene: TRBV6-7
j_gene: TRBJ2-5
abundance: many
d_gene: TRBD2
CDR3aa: CASSYPIRGRFFETQYF
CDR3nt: TGTGCCAGCAGTTACCCTATTCGCGGGAGATTTTTTGAGACCCAGTACTTC

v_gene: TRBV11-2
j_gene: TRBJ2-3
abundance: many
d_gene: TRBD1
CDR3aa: CASSLRQGDDTQYF
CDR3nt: TGTGCCAGCAGCTTACGGCAGGGGGATGATACGCAGTATTTT

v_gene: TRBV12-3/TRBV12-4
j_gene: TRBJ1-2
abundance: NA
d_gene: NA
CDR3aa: CASSPRQANYGYTF
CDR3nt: TGTGCCAGCAGTCCGCGACAGGCAAATTATGGCTACACCTTC

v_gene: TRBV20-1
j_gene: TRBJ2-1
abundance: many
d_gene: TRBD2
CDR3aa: CSAEGLAGFNEQFF
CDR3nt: TGCAGTGCTGAAGGACTAGCGGGGTTCAATGAGCAGTTCTTC

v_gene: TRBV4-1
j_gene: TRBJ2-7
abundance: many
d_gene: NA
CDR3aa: CASSQGFQYEQYF
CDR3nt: TGCGCCAGCAGCCAAGGTTTCCAGTACGAGCAGTACTTC

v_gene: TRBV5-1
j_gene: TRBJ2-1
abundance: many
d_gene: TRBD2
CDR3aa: CASSAGLDVFEQFF
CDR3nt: TGCGCCAGCAGCGCCGGACTAGACGTGTTCGAGCAGTTCTTC

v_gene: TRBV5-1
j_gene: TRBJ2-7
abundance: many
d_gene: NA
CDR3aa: CASSLVYGGQGEQYF
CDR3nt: TGCGCCAGCAGCTTGGTCTACGGGGGCCAGGGAGAGCAGTACTTC

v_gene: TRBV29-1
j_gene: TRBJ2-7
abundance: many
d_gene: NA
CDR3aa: CSVYKGGYEQYF
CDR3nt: TGCAGCGTCTACAAAGGGGGTTACGAGCAGTACTTC

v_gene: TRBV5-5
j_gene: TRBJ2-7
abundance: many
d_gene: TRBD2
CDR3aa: CASSLPGRAYEQYF
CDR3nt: TGTGCCAGCAGCTTGCCCGGGAGGGCCTACGAGCAGTACTTC

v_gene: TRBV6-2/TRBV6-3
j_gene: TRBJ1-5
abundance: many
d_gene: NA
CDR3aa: CASRPRWDSNQPQHF
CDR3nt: TGTGCCAGCAGGCCAAGGTGGGATAGCAATCAGCCCCAGCATTTT

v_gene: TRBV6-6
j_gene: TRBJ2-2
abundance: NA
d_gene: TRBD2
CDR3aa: CASRRTSETGELFF
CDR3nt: TGTGCCAGCAGAAGGACTAGCGAAACCGGGGAGCTGTTTTTT

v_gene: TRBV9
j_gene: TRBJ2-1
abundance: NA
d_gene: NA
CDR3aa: CASSVGSNEQFF
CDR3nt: TGTGCCAGCAGCGTCGGGAGCAATGAGCAGTTCTTC

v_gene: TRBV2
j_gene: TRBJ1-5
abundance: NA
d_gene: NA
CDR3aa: CASRDSNNQPQHF
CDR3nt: TGTGCCAGCAGGGACAGCAACAATCAGCCCCAGCATTTT

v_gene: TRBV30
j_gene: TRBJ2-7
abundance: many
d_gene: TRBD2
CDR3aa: CAWSQREGYEQYF
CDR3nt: TGTGCCTGGAGTCAACGGGAGGGATACGAGCAGTACTTC

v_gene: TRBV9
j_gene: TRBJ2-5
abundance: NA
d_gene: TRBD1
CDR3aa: CASSVGLRQGETQYF
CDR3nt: TGTGCCAGCAGCGTAGGGCTCCGACAGGGAGAGACCCAGTACTTC

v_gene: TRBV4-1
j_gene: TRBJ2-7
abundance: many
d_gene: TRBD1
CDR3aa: CASSLTGDPPQEQYF
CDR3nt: TGCGCCAGCAGCCTTACAGGGGATCCCCCCCAGGAGCAGTACTTC

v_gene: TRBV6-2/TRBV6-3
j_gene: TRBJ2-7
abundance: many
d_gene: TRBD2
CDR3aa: CASSGTSGTYEQYF
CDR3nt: TGTGCCAGCAGTGGGACTAGCGGAACCTACGAGCAGTACTTC

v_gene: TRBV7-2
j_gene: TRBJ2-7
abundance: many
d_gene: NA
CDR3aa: CASSALPGAGEQYF
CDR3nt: TGTGCCAGCAGCGCACTACCGGGGGCCGGCGAGCAGTACTTC

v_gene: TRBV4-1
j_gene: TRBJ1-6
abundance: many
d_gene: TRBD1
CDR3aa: CASSPSGGSPLHF
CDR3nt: TGCGCCAGCAGCCCCTCAGGGGGGTCACCCCTCCACTTT

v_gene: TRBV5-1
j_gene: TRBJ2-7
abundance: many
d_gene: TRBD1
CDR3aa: CASSFTGQGVNEQYF
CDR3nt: TGCGCCAGCAGCTTTACCGGCCAGGGGGTGAACGAGCAGTACTTC

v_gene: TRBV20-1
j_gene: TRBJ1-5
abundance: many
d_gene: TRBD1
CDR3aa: CSASRDRELQPQHF
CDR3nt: TGCAGTGCTAGCCGGGACAGGGAACTTCAGCCCCAGCATTTT

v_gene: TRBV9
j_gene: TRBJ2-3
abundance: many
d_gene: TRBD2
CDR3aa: CASSKTSAHTDTQYF
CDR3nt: TGTGCCAGCAGCAAGACTAGCGCTCACACAGATACGCAGTATTTT

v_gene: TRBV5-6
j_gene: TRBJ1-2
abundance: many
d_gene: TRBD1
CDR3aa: CASSPGTGVYGYTF
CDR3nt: TGTGCCAGCAGCCCGGGGACAGGGGTCTATGGCTACACCTTC

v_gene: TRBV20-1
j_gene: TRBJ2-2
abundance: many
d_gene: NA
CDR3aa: CSAARGGGELFF
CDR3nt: TGCAGTGCTGCAAGGGGCGGCGGGGAGCTGTTTTTT

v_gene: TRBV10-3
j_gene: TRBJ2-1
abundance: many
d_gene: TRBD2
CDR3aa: CAIRADTDRRYSGSSYNEQFF
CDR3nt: TGTGCCATCAGGGCGGATACGGACAGGCGATATAGCGGGAGCTCCTACAATGAGCAGTTCTTC

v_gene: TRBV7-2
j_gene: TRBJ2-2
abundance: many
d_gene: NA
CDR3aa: CASSLGSTRGTGELFF
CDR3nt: TGTGCCAGCAGCTTGGGTAGTACTAGAGGGACCGGGGAGCTGTTTTTT

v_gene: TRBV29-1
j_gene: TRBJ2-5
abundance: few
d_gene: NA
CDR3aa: CSFTLGPPEGTQYF
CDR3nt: TGCAGCTTCACTCTGGGCCCTCCAGAGGGGACCCAGTACTTC

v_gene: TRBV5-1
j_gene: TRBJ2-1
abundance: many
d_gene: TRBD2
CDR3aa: CASSLAGGPWDEQFF
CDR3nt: TGCGCCAGCAGCTTGGCGGGAGGCCCCTGGGATGAGCAGTTCTTC

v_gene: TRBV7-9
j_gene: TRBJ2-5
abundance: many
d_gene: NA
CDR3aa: CASSFGGGIQETQYF
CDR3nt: TGTGCCAGCAGCTTCGGTGGGGGAATACAAGAGACCCAGTACTTC

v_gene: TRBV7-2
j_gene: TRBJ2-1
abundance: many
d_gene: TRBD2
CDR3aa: CASSLEGAAGGHRNEQFF
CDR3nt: TGTGCCAGCAGCCTAGAAGGGGCGGCGGGGGGCCACCGAAATGAGCAGTTCTTC

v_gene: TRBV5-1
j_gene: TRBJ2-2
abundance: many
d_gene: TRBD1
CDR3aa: CASSLDRANTGELFF
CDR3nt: TGTGCTAGCAGTCTGGACAGGGCGAACACCGGGGAGCTGTTTTTT

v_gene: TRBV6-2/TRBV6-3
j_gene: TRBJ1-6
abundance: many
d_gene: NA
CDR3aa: CASSYSIMDKSSYNSPLHF
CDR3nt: TGTGCCAGCAGTTACTCGATTATGGACAAGAGCTCCTATAATTCACCCCTCCACTTT

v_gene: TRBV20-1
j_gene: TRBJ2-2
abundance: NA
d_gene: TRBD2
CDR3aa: CSAISPGLVGGELFF
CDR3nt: TGCAGTGCCATTTCCCCGGGACTAGTGGGGGGGGAGCTGTTTTTT

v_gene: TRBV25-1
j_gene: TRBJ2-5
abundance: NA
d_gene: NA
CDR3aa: CASSPSSLGISGETQYF
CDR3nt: TGTGCCAGCAGCCCCTCCTCCCTGGGCATTTCGGGGGAGACCCAGTACTTC

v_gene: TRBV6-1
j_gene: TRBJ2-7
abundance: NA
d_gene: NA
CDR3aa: CGSSGARVGEQYF
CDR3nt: TGCGGAAGTTCCGGGGCCCGCGTCGGCGAGCAGTACTTC

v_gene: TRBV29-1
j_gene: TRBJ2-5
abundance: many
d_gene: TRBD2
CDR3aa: CSVADPRASGGRGETQYF
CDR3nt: TGCAGCGTTGCCGACCCCCGGGCTAGCGGGGGGCGTGGAGAGACCCAGTACTTC

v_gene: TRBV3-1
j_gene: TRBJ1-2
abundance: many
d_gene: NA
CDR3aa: CASSQRAYGYTF
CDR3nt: TGTGCCAGCAGCCAAAGGGCCTATGGCTACACCTTC

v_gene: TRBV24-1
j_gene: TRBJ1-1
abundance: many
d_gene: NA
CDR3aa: CATSDQPNTEAFF
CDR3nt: TGTGCCACCAGTGATCAGCCAAACACTGAAGCTTTCTTT